The present T cell receptor beta chain was sequenced within a study of blood T cell repertoires in COVID-19. Only in-frame clones appear in the TCRdb table, and some are missing; sequencing was by immunoSEQ multiplex PCR. The sample carries 200,000 to 250,000 clones, 80% to 90% recorded once. The trim removed 3 bases at V and 3 bases at J, leaving 12 bases unmatched. This CDR3 is 17 amino acids long. Germline CDR1 reads KGHSH; CDR2 reads LQKENI. Those enrolled, adults aged roughly 18 to 89 years, came from 25 or so US areas. The gene calls are TRBV18 and TRBJ2-7; 9 nucleotides match TRBD1. Sequencing was carried out using PBMCs or T cells enriched from blood (not recorded which). The clonotype comes from a young man who had recovered from COVID-19. The CDR3 nucleotides are TGTGCCAGCTCACCTTCTACCGGGACAGGGCTCAACTACGAGCAGTACTTC. Protein: CASSPSTGTGLNYEQYF.